This T cell receptor (beta chain) was obtained from a study of blood T cell repertoires in COVID-19. Study-level information: There were acute and convalescent COVID-19 samples, and they came from the United States, Italy and Spain. PBMCs, B-cell-depleted T cells, or T cells were the source of the cDNA or gDNA that made up the material.

CDR1 MNHEY and CDR2 SVGAGI come from the germline V gene. V gave up 4 bases and J gave up 10 bases, with 16 bases separating them. CDR3 length: 13 residues. Original data processing: Reference gene primer amplification yielded estimated nucleated cell counts. Profiling relied on immunoSEQ multiplex PCR, and the TCRdb table lists in-frame clones only, not all of them. D and trimming were read from the DNA, whereas the V and J calls and clone size are those reported in that table. In the table there are about 210,000 clones, about 91% of which are singletons. Sequenced material: peripheral blood. The genes are TRBV6-5 and TRBJ1-1; TRBD1 might be the D (5 bases). The receptor was derived from a woman in her thirties or forties with acute or convalescent COVID-19. The CDR3 spells CASSFGEGRGAFF. As DNA, the CDR3 is TGTGCCAGCAGTTTCGGGGAGGGGCGCGGAGCTTTCTTT.